A selection of T cell receptor beta chains follows, all from one sample in a study of shared clonotypes between healthy human individuals. The method was immunoSEQ multiplex PCR; TCRdb's version includes in-frame clones alone and lacks a portion of them. Of hundreds of thousands of clones in the sample, 73% were seen once. The source material was memory CD4+ T cells sorted from blood. The receptors come from a woman in her 30s in good health. The CDR3 runs from the conserved cysteine through the conserved F or W. The D gene is left open where the match is weak. Clone size, where shown, is once, few, many, or a class for clones that have expanded.

J gene: TRBJ2-2; clone size: NA; V gene: TRBV13; CDR3 length: 14; D gene: NA; CDR3 protein: CASSSTRTTGELFF; CDR3 DNA: TGTGCCAGCAGCTCTACTCGCACCACCGGGGAGCTGTTTTTT
J gene: TRBJ1-1; clone size: once; V gene: TRBV6-5; CDR3 length: 14; D gene: TRBD1; CDR3 protein: CASSPPGGKERAFF; CDR3 DNA: TGTGCCAGCAGTCCCCCAGGGGGCAAAGAGCGGGCTTTCTTT
J gene: TRBJ1-1; clone size: NA; V gene: TRBV28; CDR3 length: 15; D gene: NA; CDR3 protein: CASSLWRSLNTEAFF; CDR3 DNA: TGTGCCAGCAGTTTATGGAGATCGTTGAACACTGAAGCTTTCTTT
J gene: TRBJ1-2; clone size: NA; V gene: TRBV18; CDR3 length: 16; D gene: NA; CDR3 protein: CASSPPGGQGVYGYTF; CDR3 DNA: TGTGCCAGCTCACCTCCGGGGGGCCAGGGTGTTTATGGCTACACCTTC
J gene: TRBJ2-5; clone size: NA; V gene: TRBV7-2; CDR3 length: 17; D gene: TRBD2; CDR3 protein: CASSPGLAGGPQETQYF; CDR3 DNA: TGTGCCAGCAGCCCAGGACTAGCGGGAGGGCCCCAAGAGACCCAGTACTTC
J gene: TRBJ1-5; clone size: NA; V gene: TRBV19; CDR3 length: 18; D gene: NA; CDR3 protein: CASTRGGRVQSNNQPQHF; CDR3 DNA: TGTGCCAGTACCCGAGGGGGGCGCGTACAATCAAACAATCAGCCCCAGCATTTT
J gene: TRBJ2-6; clone size: NA; V gene: TRBV4-2; CDR3 length: 19; D gene: TRBD1; CDR3 protein: CASSQRTGWLVSGANVLTF; CDR3 DNA: TGTGCCAGCAGCCAAAGGACAGGGTGGCTCGTCTCTGGGGCCAACGTCCTGACTTTC
J gene: TRBJ1-4; clone size: many; V gene: TRBV10-3; CDR3 length: 15; D gene: TRBD1; CDR3 protein: CAISAMTGANEKLFF; CDR3 DNA: TGTGCCATCAGTGCGATGACAGGGGCGAATGAAAAACTGTTTTTT
J gene: TRBJ1-2; clone size: NA; V gene: TRBV18; CDR3 length: 13; D gene: TRBD1; CDR3 protein: CASSPDRNYGYTF; CDR3 DNA: TGTGCCAGCTCACCGGACAGGAACTATGGCTACACCTTC
J gene: TRBJ2-5; clone size: NA; V gene: TRBV5-1; CDR3 length: 16; D gene: NA; CDR3 protein: CASSLVLGGLQETQYF; CDR3 DNA: TGCGCCAGCAGCTTGGTTTTGGGCGGGTTGCAAGAGACCCAGTACTTC
J gene: TRBJ2-2; clone size: NA; V gene: TRBV27; CDR3 length: 16; D gene: NA; CDR3 protein: CASSFAGRTNTGELFF; CDR3 DNA: TGTGCCAGCAGTTTTGCGGGCAGAACGAACACCGGGGAGCTGTTTTTT
J gene: TRBJ2-3; clone size: NA; V gene: TRBV30; CDR3 length: 12; D gene: NA; CDR3 protein: CAWTRGTDTQYF; CDR3 DNA: TGTGCCTGGACACGAGGGACAGATACGCAGTATTTT
J gene: TRBJ1-2; clone size: NA; V gene: TRBV4-1; CDR3 length: 15; D gene: NA; CDR3 protein: CASSQGQDGGYGYTF; CDR3 DNA: TGCGCCAGCAGCCAAGGGCAGGATGGGGGTTATGGCTACACCTTC
J gene: TRBJ2-3; clone size: NA; V gene: TRBV5-4; CDR3 length: 14; D gene: NA; CDR3 protein: CASSADRNTDTQYF; CDR3 DNA: TGTGCCAGCAGCGCGGACCGAAACACAGATACGCAGTATTTT
J gene: TRBJ1-2; clone size: NA; V gene: TRBV2; CDR3 length: 13; D gene: NA; CDR3 protein: CASRRGAALGYTF; CDR3 DNA: TGTGCCAGCAGGAGGGGGGCAGCTTTGGGCTACACCTTC
J gene: TRBJ2-7; clone size: NA; V gene: TRBV5-1; CDR3 length: 15; D gene: TRBD2; CDR3 protein: CASSLVGGGPYEQYF; CDR3 DNA: TGCGCCAGCAGCTTGGTTGGCGGGGGTCCCTACGAGCAGTACTTC
J gene: TRBJ1-1; clone size: few; V gene: TRBV10-1; CDR3 length: 13; D gene: NA; CDR3 protein: CASNGGGSTEAFF; CDR3 DNA: TGCGCCAGCAACGGCGGGGGATCGACTGAAGCTTTCTTT
J gene: TRBJ1-2; clone size: NA; V gene: TRBV18; CDR3 length: 16; D gene: NA; CDR3 protein: CASSPPNGPEGGGYTF; CDR3 DNA: TGTGCCAGCTCACCTCCTAACGGACCCGAAGGGGGTGGCTACACCTTC
J gene: TRBJ2-5; clone size: NA; V gene: TRBV5-8; CDR3 length: 15; D gene: NA; CDR3 protein: CATNRFVGAGETQYF; CDR3 DNA: TGTGCCACCAACAGATTTGTAGGGGCCGGGGAGACCCAGTACTTC
J gene: TRBJ2-7; clone size: NA; V gene: TRBV6-1; CDR3 length: 12; D gene: TRBD1; CDR3 protein: CATSRGQYEQYF; CDR3 DNA: TGTGCCACATCCAGGGGGCAGTACGAGCAGTACTTC
J gene: TRBJ1-2; clone size: NA; V gene: TRBV28; CDR3 length: 17; D gene: NA; CDR3 protein: CASKVSSILRANYGYTF; CDR3 DNA: TGTGCCAGCAAGGTGTCTTCGATCCTAAGAGCTAACTATGGCTACACCTTC
J gene: TRBJ2-3; clone size: NA; V gene: TRBV28; CDR3 length: 17; D gene: TRBD1; CDR3 protein: CASSSGQGVTYTDTQYF; CDR3 DNA: TGTGCCAGCAGTTCGGGACAGGGGGTGACCTACACAGATACGCAGTATTTT
J gene: TRBJ2-7; clone size: NA; V gene: TRBV19; CDR3 length: 14; D gene: NA; CDR3 protein: CASKYSVGAYEQYF; CDR3 DNA: TGTGCCAGCAAGTATAGCGTCGGGGCCTACGAGCAGTACTTC
J gene: TRBJ2-3; clone size: NA; V gene: TRBV27; CDR3 length: 16; D gene: NA; CDR3 protein: CASSSVRGGLTDTQYF; CDR3 DNA: TGTGCCAGCAGTTCCGTCAGGGGAGGGTTGACAGATACGCAGTATTTT
J gene: TRBJ2-7; clone size: NA; V gene: TRBV28; CDR3 length: 17; D gene: TRBD2; CDR3 protein: CASSFLAGGGLGVEQYF; CDR3 DNA: TGTGCCAGCAGTTTCCTAGCGGGAGGCGGCCTCGGGGTCGAGCAGTACTTC
J gene: TRBJ2-6; clone size: NA; V gene: TRBV29-1; CDR3 length: 13; D gene: NA; CDR3 protein: CSVGTPGANVLTF; CDR3 DNA: TGCAGCGTGGGGACACCTGGGGCCAACGTCCTGACTTTC
J gene: TRBJ2-7; clone size: NA; V gene: TRBV28; CDR3 length: 15; D gene: TRBD1; CDR3 protein: CASRRTGGKRNEQYF; CDR3 DNA: TGTGCCAGCAGAAGAACAGGGGGCAAAAGGAACGAGCAGTACTTC
J gene: TRBJ2-5; clone size: many; V gene: TRBV7-9; CDR3 length: 14; D gene: NA; CDR3 protein: CASSLAQGQETQYF; CDR3 DNA: TGTGCCAGCAGCTTAGCCCAGGGGCAAGAGACCCAGTACTTC
J gene: TRBJ1-1; clone size: NA; V gene: TRBV28; CDR3 length: 14; D gene: TRBD1; CDR3 protein: CASRGTGSRLEAFF; CDR3 DNA: TGTGCCAGCAGGGGGACAGGGTCGCGATTAGAAGCTTTCTTT
J gene: TRBJ2-7; clone size: NA; V gene: TRBV5-4; CDR3 length: 16; D gene: TRBD2; CDR3 protein: CASSLGGLAGAYEQYF; CDR3 DNA: TGTGCCAGCAGCTTGGGGGGACTAGCGGGTGCCTACGAGCAGTACTTC
J gene: TRBJ1-1; clone size: NA; V gene: TRBV10-3; CDR3 length: 13; D gene: NA; CDR3 protein: CAISVNRNTEAFF; CDR3 DNA: TGTGCCATCAGTGTCAACAGAAACACTGAAGCTTTCTTT
J gene: TRBJ1-1; clone size: NA; V gene: TRBV11-2; CDR3 length: 13; D gene: NA; CDR3 protein: CASSLQRNTEAFF; CDR3 DNA: TGTGCCAGCAGCTTACAGCGGAACACTGAAGCTTTCTTT
J gene: TRBJ1-2; clone size: NA; V gene: TRBV28; CDR3 length: 15; D gene: NA; CDR3 protein: CASSLGQGSIYGYTF; CDR3 DNA: TGTGCCAGCAGTTTAGGTCAGGGGTCGATCTATGGCTACACCTTC
J gene: TRBJ2-4; clone size: NA; V gene: TRBV5-4; CDR3 length: 15; D gene: NA; CDR3 protein: CASSPPGPYKNIQYF; CDR3 DNA: TGTGCCAGCAGCCCCCCGGGACCGTACAAAAACATTCAGTACTTC
J gene: TRBJ1-3; clone size: few; V gene: TRBV7-8; CDR3 length: 13; D gene: NA; CDR3 protein: CASSTNLVDTIYF; CDR3 DNA: TGTGCCAGCAGCACCAATTTGGTGGACACCATATATTTT
J gene: TRBJ2-2; clone size: NA; V gene: TRBV27; CDR3 length: 12; D gene: NA; CDR3 protein: CASASSSGELFF; CDR3 DNA: TGTGCCAGCGCGAGCTCCTCCGGGGAGCTGTTTTTT
J gene: TRBJ2-1; clone size: many; V gene: TRBV6-4; CDR3 length: 15; D gene: TRBD1; CDR3 protein: CASSPDRGGYNEQFF; CDR3 DNA: TGTGCCAGCAGTCCCGACAGGGGAGGTTACAATGAGCAGTTCTTC
J gene: TRBJ2-3; clone size: once; V gene: TRBV28; CDR3 length: 15; D gene: NA; CDR3 protein: CASSLIGSVGDTQYF; CDR3 DNA: TGTGCCAGCAGTTTGATTGGGTCAGTTGGGGATACGCAGTATTTT
J gene: TRBJ2-2; clone size: NA; V gene: TRBV9; CDR3 length: 14; D gene: NA; CDR3 protein: CASSHQRISGELFF; CDR3 DNA: TGTGCCAGCAGCCACCAAAGGATCTCCGGGGAGCTGTTTTTT
J gene: TRBJ1-5; clone size: NA; V gene: TRBV6-1; CDR3 length: 16; D gene: NA; CDR3 protein: CASSESGHLGNQPQHF; CDR3 DNA: TGTGCCAGCAGTGAATCGGGACACCTAGGAAATCAGCCCCAGCATTTT
J gene: TRBJ2-3; clone size: NA; V gene: TRBV2; CDR3 length: 17; D gene: TRBD2; CDR3 protein: CASISGTSGYSTDTQYF; CDR3 DNA: TGTGCCAGCATATCCGGGACTAGCGGGTATTCCACAGATACGCAGTATTTT
J gene: TRBJ2-7; clone size: NA; V gene: TRBV7-2; CDR3 length: 15; D gene: NA; CDR3 protein: CASSRGQTISYEQYF; CDR3 DNA: TGTGCCAGCAGCCGCGGACAGACCATTTCCTACGAGCAGTACTTC
J gene: TRBJ1-1; clone size: few; V gene: TRBV5-1; CDR3 length: 15; D gene: TRBD1; CDR3 protein: CASSWDRVMNTEAFF; CDR3 DNA: TGCGCCAGCAGCTGGGACAGGGTCATGAACACTGAAGCTTTCTTT
J gene: TRBJ1-2; clone size: NA; V gene: TRBV19; CDR3 length: 15; D gene: NA; CDR3 protein: CASSQRQTANYGYTF; CDR3 DNA: TGTGCCAGTAGTCAGAGACAGACAGCTAACTATGGCTACACCTTC
J gene: TRBJ2-7; clone size: NA; V gene: TRBV19; CDR3 length: 13; D gene: NA; CDR3 protein: CATPPSRGYEQYF; CDR3 DNA: TGTGCCACCCCGCCGAGTCGGGGCTACGAGCAGTACTTC
J gene: TRBJ2-1; clone size: NA; V gene: TRBV7-3; CDR3 length: 14; D gene: NA; CDR3 protein: CASSSGPTGNEQFF; CDR3 DNA: TGTGCCAGCAGCTCCGGGCCCACCGGCAATGAGCAGTTCTTC
J gene: TRBJ2-6; clone size: NA; V gene: TRBV27; CDR3 length: 13; D gene: NA; CDR3 protein: CASRHTGANVLTF; CDR3 DNA: TGTGCCAGCAGGCATACTGGGGCCAACGTCCTGACTTTC
J gene: TRBJ2-1; clone size: many; V gene: TRBV11-2; CDR3 length: 14; D gene: TRBD2; CDR3 protein: CASSLAGGMGEQFF; CDR3 DNA: TGTGCCAGCAGCTTAGCGGGAGGTATGGGTGAGCAGTTCTTC
J gene: TRBJ2-1; clone size: NA; V gene: TRBV19; CDR3 length: 18; D gene: NA; CDR3 protein: CASSIDGQTDSSYNEQFF; CDR3 DNA: TGTGCCAGTAGTATAGATGGACAGACGGACAGCTCCTACAATGAGCAGTTCTTC
J gene: TRBJ1-6; clone size: NA; V gene: TRBV4-2; CDR3 length: 15; D gene: TRBD1; CDR3 protein: CASSSMTGGLSPLHF; CDR3 DNA: TGTGCCAGCAGCTCCATGACAGGGGGCTTGTCACCCCTCCACTTT
J gene: TRBJ1-5; clone size: NA; V gene: TRBV2; CDR3 length: 13; D gene: NA; CDR3 protein: CAIRVEGGQPQHF; CDR3 DNA: TGTGCCATCAGGGTGGAGGGCGGTCAGCCCCAGCATTTT
J gene: TRBJ2-5; clone size: NA; V gene: TRBV5-4; CDR3 length: 15; D gene: TRBD2; CDR3 protein: CASSTGRAVQETQYF; CDR3 DNA: TGTGCCAGCAGTACCGGGAGGGCAGTCCAAGAGACCCAGTACTTC
J gene: TRBJ2-3; clone size: NA; V gene: TRBV28; CDR3 length: 12; D gene: NA; CDR3 protein: CASSFPTDTQYF; CDR3 DNA: TGTGCCAGCAGTTTCCCCACAGATACGCAGTATTTT
J gene: TRBJ1-5; clone size: NA; V gene: TRBV29-1; CDR3 length: 13; D gene: TRBD1; CDR3 protein: CSVGTGTNQPQHF; CDR3 DNA: TGCAGCGTGGGGACAGGGACCAATCAGCCCCAGCATTTT